This T cell receptor beta chain was obtained from a study of cytomegalovirus exposure and HLA in healthy donors (dated by TCRdb to about 2017). With respect to the entire study: An earlier analysis of more than 550 of the donors reported about 280 Gb of sequence data and around 110 million unique TCR beta sequences obtained from around 180 million T cells. About 330 gigabases of sequencing data and approximately 91 million unique TCR sequences made up an early release that covered under 750 HLA-typed donors. Of the 350 to 400 genotyped donors, roughly 85% fell in the genetic ancestry cluster associated with self-reported Caucasian donors. The study aimed to test whether cataloging public T cell receptors could reveal signatures of past pathogen exposure. The T cell repertoires of several hundred subjects were profiled by immunosequencing and related to cytomegalovirus serostatus. In addition to the first cohort of 666 subjects, a separate validation cohort of around 110 different subjects was used. High-throughput TCR immunosequencing, statistical association of individual TCRs with disease status, and machine learning were combined to predict cytomegalovirus infection status. To study patterns of TCR occurrence, a later analysis re-analyzed previously published TCR beta repertoires from 650 to 750 donors and added high-resolution HLA genotyping. In the later analysis, no new phenotypic data were used to find candidate immune exposures; instead, reliance was placed on TCR beta sequences and their occurrence across donors. An earlier analysis of 587 of the donors used high-throughput TCR beta sequencing to judge whether each TCR beta V gene segment behaved as functional or pseudogenic. Alongside the repertoire data, information on donor age, sex, ethnicity and CMV serostatus was compiled. Genome-wide SNP genotypes for about 60% of the roughly 670 donors were used in a later genetic analysis, which treated that subset as a discovery cohort. Every discovery cohort repertoire had been produced on one sequencing platform. HLA typing covered class I and class II loci at four-digit resolution. Typing coverage differed by locus: A, B, C, DRB1 and DQB1 were typed in roughly 620-630 donors, DQA1 in 500 to 550, DPA1 in 600 to 610, and DPB1 in just under 490. Because of strong linkage in the cohort, roughly 5 DR-DQ haplotypes were treated as single units for association and clustering. Among under 450 genotyped donors of the cohort, an average of approximately 240,000 unique TCR beta nucleotide sequences were sequenced per donor, roughly a sixth of them non-productive. On the study overall, not on this receptor specifically: A cluster of highly shared sequence variants was judged likely to be a technical artifact of the sequencing pipeline. The cohort was sequenced for TCR beta chains only, and without alpha or paired-chain data the features that could be detected were limited. Several of the top co-occurrence clusters appeared to be linked to parvovirus B19, influenza, CMV and Epstein-Barr virus, according to a later analysis. Correlated functional status among segregating V segments might be attributable to linkage disequilibrium, but an unknown experimental factor could not be ruled out. An earlier analysis of approximately 500 of the donors showed that most TCR beta V segments appeared in productive rearrangements either about 90% or about 30% of the time, which broadly matched IMGT annotations. According to the authors, the approach could potentially be generalized to other disease states and immunological phenotypes. Because HLA typing was unavailable for some donors at each locus, only the typed subset was used in association tests. The study gave a list of 150 to 200 TCR beta chains associated with cytomegalovirus. Strong co-occurrence of HLA alleles, especially DR and DQ, made assigning TCR associations to individual alleles difficult. V-gene and J-gene trimming of TCR beta chains was associated with a missense DCLRE1C variant in a later genetic analysis, and the association was replicated in an independent cohort. In a later analysis, HLA-associated TCR beta chains showed more clonal expansion and lower generation probabilities than non-associated chains that were equally common. Cytomegalovirus status was reported to be diagnosed by the classifier with high specificity and sensitivity in both the original and validation cohorts. Some IMGT-functional V segments, including TRBV6-2 and TRBV6-3, could not be told apart with the 87-base-pair reads, so those segments were excluded. A later analysis found that most CMV-associated TCR beta chains appeared HLA-restricted, with HLA associations seemingly driven largely by CMV exposure. Immune exposure information for the cohort was limited to CMV serostatus. A later analysis found that TCR association rates varied across HLA loci, with DRB1 alleles showing the most associated TCRs and HLA-C alleles the fewest. The earlier analysis of 587 of the donors excluded over 15 rarely observed V segments, including chromosome 9 orphons, because counts were too low. A further reported finding was that TCR beta sequences accurately predicted the HLA-A and HLA-B alleles for most subjects in the first cohort. Compared with the 666-donor mean, donors in an Asian-associated ancestry cluster had fewer N-insertions in productive TCRs, according to a later genetic analysis. A later analysis associated 16,951 TCR beta sequences with specific HLA alleles at a false discovery rate of 0.05. A few of the identified cytomegalovirus-associated TCR beta chains were confirmed in vitro to be specific for cytomegalovirus antigens. Roughly uniform sequencing depth across donors was assumed in presence/absence analyses, although this assumption may not hold. Most TCR sequences were observed very rarely across donors, whereas some public TCRs were present in many individuals.

CDR1 is given as MRHNA and CDR2 as SNTAGT, both from the germline V gene. Trimming removed 5 bases from V and 0 bases from J, leaving 15 bases between the germline ends. The CDR3 holds 16 amino acids from the cysteine to the phenylalanine. Just CDR3 DNA is preserved here, 48 bases in frame from base 1. As concerns this clone: This clone's antigen is unknown. It has no much larger one-base neighbor in the sample; base qualities were not kept.

Library preparation used the immunoSEQ multiplex PCR assay. For the multiplex PCR, a mixture combining 60 forward primers for TCR Vbeta segments and 13 reverse primers for TCR Jbeta segments was used. A multiplex PCR assay on genomic DNA amplified the CDR3 region of rearranged TCR beta genes. Amplified TCR beta libraries were sequenced as 87-base-pair reads on the Illumina HiSeq System. Per the original workflow: A later analysis tallied approximately 87 million unique TCR beta chains across the 650 to 750 repertoires, and roughly 11 million of those chains were shared by two or more donors. Raw reads were error-corrected and collapsed into unique sequences with a nearest-neighbor algorithm that merged closely related sequences to remove PCR and sequencing errors. V, D and J gene segments were assigned by aligning CDR3 sequences to IMGT reference sequences. For a sequence to be retained, a match of at least six nucleotides was required to both a V gene segment and a J gene segment. A rearrangement counted as productive if the CDR3 had no stop codons and remained in frame with V and J, and every other rearrangement counted as non-productive. Following IMGT convention, CDR3 was defined as the stretch from the second conserved V-encoded cysteine up to the conserved J-encoded phenylalanine. The earlier analysis of roughly 590 of the donors excluded any sequence lacking an unambiguous match to a single V gene segment. In an earlier analysis of a few hundred of the donors, V segments were called functional above 56.7% productive rearrangements and were called segregating when the between-donor standard deviation exceeded 5%. A statistical classification framework was developed to diagnose cytomegalovirus status using the catalog of TCR beta chain sequences. V and J gene assignment, in a later analysis, came from comparing TCR nucleotide sequences with IMGT/GENE-DB human TR gene sequences. A later analysis assigned CDR3 sequences and most-parsimonious VDJ recombination scenarios with the TCRdist pipeline. In a later analysis, each TCR beta chain was defined by its CDR3 amino acid sequence together with its V-gene family, and reads without a unique V-gene family were excluded. As a way to deal with suspected cross-contamination and a sequencing artifact, a later analysis dropped approximately 570 nucleotide sequences that were highly shared and had low generation probability. A later analysis calculated a clonal expansion index for each public chain from normalized within-repertoire ranks of inferred template counts. In a later analysis, generation probabilities were computed using a VDJ recombination model fitted to out-of-frame rearrangements, and the results were checked against IGoR. In a later analysis, TCR-TCR, TCR-HLA and TCR-CMV co-occurrence was scored with hypergeometric tests, and a repertoire-size bias correction was applied to TCR pairs. A later analysis estimated false discovery rates by permuting HLA or CMV assignments 20 times. In a later analysis, co-occurring TCRs were grouped using DBSCAN, and TCRdist sequence similarity was added for clustering within HLA-allele-positive subsets. Repertoires with fewer than 30,000 or more than 120,000 public chains, plus five repertoires with anomalous nucleotide sharing, were excluded from co-occurrence clustering. Drawn from immuneACCESS, this table holds only the in-frame rearrangements with V and J called that TCRdb kept. Clones are partly lost; checked studies trace under half to an unresolved V gene and leave the rest unexplained. V and J calls and clone size are as listed in that table; D and trimming were resolved from the DNA. The sample table shows about 91,000 clones, and around 60% are seen once. Together, the top ten hold 2.3% of the sample.

The cohort comprised approximately 700 healthy bone marrow donors. Cohort members were all nominally healthy when sampled, although unrecorded immune exposures were likely present. CMV serostatus was positive for 250 to 300 and negative for about 50% of the roughly 700 cohort members, and was not recorded for this donor. Each donor provided a peripheral blood sample, and peripheral blood mononuclear cells were used for TCR beta sequencing. Genomic DNA was extracted from the blood cell samples with the Qiagen DNeasy Blood Extraction Kit. This receptor was obtained from a human donor in good health. The sequenced sample was PBMCs. The rearranged segments are TRBV6-4 and TRBJ2-3; a tentative D match to TRBD2 spans 6 bases. The DNA is as follows: TGTGCCAGCAGTCAAACTAGCCTCACTAGCACAGATACGCAGTATTTT. It translates as CASSQTSLTSTDTQYF.